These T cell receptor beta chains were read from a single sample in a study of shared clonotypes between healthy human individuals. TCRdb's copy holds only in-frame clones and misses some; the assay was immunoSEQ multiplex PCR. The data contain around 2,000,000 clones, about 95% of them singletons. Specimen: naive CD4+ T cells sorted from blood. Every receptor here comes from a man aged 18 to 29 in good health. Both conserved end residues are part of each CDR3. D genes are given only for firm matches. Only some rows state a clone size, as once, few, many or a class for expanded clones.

CDR3aa: CASSQGDRGWLFF
CDR3nt: TGCGCCAGCAGCCAAGGTGACCGGGGCTGGCTGTTTTTT
d_gene: NA
v_gene: TRBV4-3
j_gene: TRBJ1-4
abundance: NA

CDR3aa: CASSWGTGVTNEKLFF
CDR3nt: TGTGCCAGCAGCTGGGGGACAGGGGTAACTAATGAAAAACTGTTTTTT
d_gene: TRBD1
v_gene: TRBV5-5
j_gene: TRBJ1-4
abundance: NA

CDR3aa: CASGPSGGREQYF
CDR3nt: TGTGCTAGTGGTCCCAGTGGGGGGCGGGAGCAGTACTTC
d_gene: NA
v_gene: TRBV12-5
j_gene: TRBJ2-7
abundance: NA

CDR3aa: CASSLNPNTEAFF
CDR3nt: TGCGCCAGCAGCTTAAACCCGAACACTGAAGCTTTCTTT
d_gene: NA
v_gene: TRBV5-1
j_gene: TRBJ1-1
abundance: NA

CDR3aa: CASSPRLAGQVNTGELFF
CDR3nt: TGTGCCAGCAGCCCCCGACTAGCGGGCCAGGTCAACACCGGGGAGCTGTTTTTT
d_gene: TRBD2
v_gene: TRBV7-6
j_gene: TRBJ2-2
abundance: once

CDR3aa: CASSPPGQGSGNTIYF
CDR3nt: TGTGCCAGCAGCCCACCGGGACAGGGGTCTGGAAACACCATATATTTT
d_gene: TRBD1
v_gene: TRBV9
j_gene: TRBJ1-3
abundance: NA

CDR3aa: CASSLERLGAGLQETQYF
CDR3nt: TGTGCCAGCAGCTTGGAAAGGTTGGGGGCAGGACTACAAGAGACCCAGTACTTC
d_gene: NA
v_gene: TRBV5-4
j_gene: TRBJ2-5
abundance: NA

CDR3aa: CASSPLAGGLGQETQYF
CDR3nt: TGCGCCAGCAGCCCCTTAGCGGGGGGGCTGGGCCAAGAGACCCAGTACTTC
d_gene: TRBD2
v_gene: TRBV5-1
j_gene: TRBJ2-5
abundance: NA

CDR3aa: CASSLQGDNYGYTF
CDR3nt: TGCGCCAGCAGCTTGCAGGGTGACAACTATGGCTACACCTTC
d_gene: NA
v_gene: TRBV5-1
j_gene: TRBJ1-2
abundance: NA

CDR3aa: CASDARAASGNTIYF
CDR3nt: TGTGCCAGCGATGCACGGGCGGCCTCTGGAAACACCATATATTTT
d_gene: NA
v_gene: TRBV6-5
j_gene: TRBJ1-3
abundance: NA

CDR3aa: CASRLERGTYNEQFF
CDR3nt: TGTGCCAGCAGGCTAGAGCGGGGAACCTACAATGAGCAGTTCTTC
d_gene: TRBD2
v_gene: TRBV27
j_gene: TRBJ2-1
abundance: once

CDR3aa: CASRASSVGVFPNTEAFF
CDR3nt: TGTGCCAGCCGCGCGTCGTCGGTCGGGGTCTTTCCCAACACTGAAGCTTTCTTT
d_gene: NA
v_gene: TRBV28
j_gene: TRBJ1-1
abundance: NA

CDR3aa: CASSESKGREGPYEQYF
CDR3nt: TGCGCCAGCAGTGAGTCGAAGGGGCGGGAGGGCCCCTACGAGCAGTACTTC
d_gene: TRBD2
v_gene: TRBV10-1
j_gene: TRBJ2-7
abundance: NA

CDR3aa: CASNRGSRVGTEAFF
CDR3nt: TGTGCCTCCAATAGGGGATCCAGGGTTGGCACTGAAGCTTTCTTT
d_gene: NA
v_gene: TRBV19
j_gene: TRBJ1-1
abundance: NA

CDR3aa: CASRGKDMNTEAFF
CDR3nt: TGTGCCAGCAGAGGGAAAGACATGAACACTGAAGCTTTCTTT
d_gene: NA
v_gene: TRBV7-9
j_gene: TRBJ1-1
abundance: once